This TCR beta chain was identified during a study of blood T cell repertoires in COVID-19. Across the study: Spain, Italy and the United States supplied samples that represented acute and convalescent COVID-19. T cells, B-cell-depleted T cells, or PBMCs provided the cDNA or gDNA that served as material.

Some clones are missing from TCRdb's copy, which holds only in-frame ones; the method was immunoSEQ multiplex PCR. The repertoire includes approximately 98,000 clones, about four fifths of them detected once, and roughly 4% sits in the top ten. Germline CDR1 MNHEY, CDR2 SMNVEV (reference sequence). The CDR3 loop spans 16 amino acids. Trimming took 6 bases from V and 0 from J, leaving 15 bases between them. The V call is TRBV27, the J call TRBJ1-5; a possible D gene is TRBD1 (5 bases). The specimen was peripheral blood. The clonotype was recovered from an older woman with acute or convalescent COVID-19. CDR3 amino acids: CASSPTGPYSNQPQHF. The CDR3 nucleotides are TGTGCCAGCAGCCCCACAGGACCTTATAGCAATCAGCCCCAGCATTTT.